This entry features one TCR beta chain sequence. This entry comes from a study of control samples from healthy donors and cancer patients. This CDR3 region has 14 residues. Trimming took 7 bases from V and 8 from J; bases not matched to a gene: 7. Germline V gene sequence: CDR1 SGDLS, CDR2 YYNGEE. Method: immunoSEQ multiplex PCR; TCRdb's copy keeps in-frame clones and lacks some. The sample has approximately 44,000 clones, roughly three quarters seen once; the top ten hold approximately 17%. This TCR derives from a male donor with melanoma. J is TRBJ1-4 and V is TRBV9; 11 bases are a match to TRBD1. Material for sequencing was formalin-fixed, paraffin-embedded tissue. The CDR3 protein is CASSRDRGMEKLFF. The CDR3 DNA sequence: TGTGCCAGCTCCCGGGACAGGGGGATGGAAAAACTGTTTTTT. Full variable domain (missing parts from reference TRBV9 and TRBJ1-4): DSGVTQTPKHLITATGQRVTLRCSPRSGDLSVYWYQQSLDQGLQFLIQYYNGEERAKGNILERFSAQQFPDLHSELNLSSLELGDSALYFCASSRDRGMEKLFFGSGTQLSVL.